These 30 T cell receptor beta chains were all obtained from the same sample, sequenced in a study of cytomegalovirus exposure and HLA in healthy donors. PCR involved 60 Vbeta and 13 Jbeta primers. Produced via immunoSEQ multiplex PCR; TCRdb's table is partial and in-frame only. The data contain around 170,000 clones, around 78% of them singletons. Sample: PBMCs. The receptors here all came from a woman aged 45-65 years in good health and CMV-seropositive.

The chain is built from TRBV18 and TRBJ2-1; 8 bases map to TRBD2. Trimming removed 2 bases from V and 3 bases from J; junction bases left unmatched: 3. This CDR3 has 15 amino acids. Germline lookup yields CDR1 KGHSH and CDR2 LQKENI. CDR3 in DNA: TGTGCCAGCTCACCATCAACTAGCGGCTACAATGAGCAGTTCTTC. Its translation is CASSPSTSGYNEQFF.

The V and J genes are TRBV7-6 and TRBJ2-1, with TRBD2 identical over 7 bases. The CDR3 totals 15 residues. After removal of 1 base from V and 2 bases from J, the junction contained 2 bases not matched to a gene. CDR1 and CDR2 from the germline V gene are SGHVS and FNYEAQ. The DNA for the CDR3 is TGTGCCAGCAGCTTAGAGCGGGGCGCCTACAATGAGCAGTTCTTC. Residues: CASSLERGAYNEQFF.

The V and J genes are TRBV19 and TRBJ1-1; D perhaps matches TRBD1 (5 bases). This CDR3 has 17 residues. V lost 4 bases and J lost 0, with 18 bases in between. CDR1 and CDR2 from the germline V gene are LNHDA and SQIVND (reference sequence). CDR3 sequence: CASSNIFRDTLNTEAFF. CDR3 sequence (DNA): TGTGCCAGTAGTAATATCTTCAGGGATACTTTGAACACTGAAGCTTTCTTT.

The chain links TRBV6-5 to TRBJ1-1; TRBD1 is a possible D gene (5 bases). The CDR3 sequence is 13 residues long. Germline assignment: CDR1 MNHEY and CDR2 SVGAGI. V was trimmed by 6 bases and J by 6 bases, leaving 14 bases between them. In DNA, the CDR3 is TGTGCCAGCAGGAATCAGGGTGGCTCTGAAGCTTTCTTT. It codes for CASRNQGGSEAFF.

The chain joins TRBV6-1 to TRBJ2-5, with 9 positions matching TRBD2. The CDR3 extends over 13 amino acids. The V gene end was trimmed by 4 bases and the J gene end by 3 bases; junction bases not matched to a gene: 0. The germline V gene has CDR1 MNHNS and CDR2 SASEGT. The CDR3 nucleotides read TGTGCCAGCAGTGCTAGCGGGAAAGAGACCCAGTACTTC. Protein: CASSASGKETQYF.

V usage is TRBV7-3 and J usage is TRBJ1-1; D remains ambiguous. Germline CDR1 is SGHTA and CDR2 is FQGTGA. Trimming removed 5 bases from V and 8 bases from J, with 12 bases in between. The CDR3 sequence is 12 residues long. CDR3 residues: CASSLPAGEAFF. The DNA for the CDR3 is TGTGCCAGCAGCCTACCCGCGGGGGAAGCTTTCTTT.

V gene TRBV30 combines with J gene TRBJ2-7; 10 nucleotides line up with TRBD2. The length of the CDR3 is 13 residues. Germline assignment: CDR1 GTSNPN and CDR2 SVGIG (reference sequence). With 3 bases clipped from V and 6 bases from J, the junction kept 5 bases outside the gene matches. CDR3 in amino acids: CAWRGLAGGEQYF. CDR3 DNA: TGTGCCTGGAGAGGATTAGCGGGAGGCGAGCAGTACTTC.

This clone was seen a handful of times. The chain has TRBV5-4 and TRBJ2-3, with TRBD1 identical over 7 bases. The germline V gene encodes CDR1 SGHNT and CDR2 YYREEE (reference sequence). J was trimmed by 3 bases and V by 0 bases; bases with no gene match: 4. The length of the CDR3 is 15 residues. In nucleotides, the CDR3 is TGTGCCAGCAGCTTGGACAGGGGAGTTACAGATACGCAGTATTTT. Translating it yields CASSLDRGVTDTQYF.

With regard to this clone: Compared with germline, one end of the junction differs, possibly owing to a read error. This rearrangement joins TRBV27 to TRBJ2-4; D uncertain. This CDR3 spans 16 amino acids. Germline assignment: CDR1 MNHEY and CDR2 SMNVEV (reference sequence). CDR3 sequence: CASSLLGSPAKNSQYF. CDR3 bases: TGTGCCAGCAGTTTATTGGGCAGTCCAGCCAAAAACAGTCAGTACTTC.

This clone appeared a single time. A junction boundary mismatches the germline segment, possibly from a read error. The rearrangement links TRBV7-7 to TRBJ2-7; 15 positions agree with TRBD2. The CDR3 loop spans 21 amino acids. The germline gives CDR1 SSHAT, CDR2 FNYEAQ (reference sequence). DNA of the CDR3: TGTGCTAGCAGCTTAACCAGGGAACTAGGACTAGCGGGAGGGCCCAACTACGAGCAGTACTTC. This encodes CASSLTRELGLAGGPNYEQYF.

This clone was observed a single time. The V call is TRBV20-1, the J call TRBJ2-7; D is unresolved. Per germline, CDR1 DFQATT and CDR2 SNEGSKA (reference sequence). V was clipped by 3 bases and J by 3 bases, with 6 bases between them. This CDR3 has 11 amino acids. The CDR3 reads CSASSYYEQYF. CDR3 in DNA: TGCAGTGCTAGTAGTTACTACGAGCAGTACTTC.

The rearrangement joins TRBV21-1 to TRBJ1-1. TRBV21-1 is designated a pseudogene. The CDR3 is 12 residues long. The CDR3 region is CASFSRGTEAFF. CDR3 bases: TGTGCCAGCTTCAGCAGAGGAACTGAAGCTTTCTTT.

The CDR3 bases are TGTGCCAGCTCACCTAGCGGGAGGGAAACCTACGAGCAGTACTTC. It encodes CASSPSGRETYEQYF. This sequence joins TRBV18 and TRBJ2-7; 11 bases are a match to TRBD2. The CDR3 has 15 residues. Germline-derived CDR1 and CDR2 are KGHSH and LQKENI. Trimming took 3 bases from V and 2 from J; bases not matched to a gene: 3.

V is TRBV30 and J is TRBJ2-7; D is possibly TRBD2 (5 bases). Germline V gives CDR1 GTSNPN, CDR2 SVGIG (reference sequence). V was trimmed by 0 bases and J by 1 base, leaving 7 bases between them. This CDR3 has 13 amino acids. The CDR3 DNA sequence: TGTGCCTGGAGTGTGGACTTATCCTACGAGCAGTACTTC. It is translated as CAWSVDLSYEQYF.

The chain has TRBV30 and TRBJ2-2, with D unresolved. Deletions cut 2 bases from V and 6 bases from J, with 7 bases between. Germline V gene data show CDR1 as GTSNPN and CDR2 as SVGIG (reference sequence). This CDR3 comprises 12 residues. In DNA form, the CDR3 reads TGTGCCTGGAGTCCCCTACCCGGGGAGCTGTTTTTT. Protein: CAWSPLPGELFF.

The chain is built from TRBV27 and TRBJ1-1; D perhaps matches TRBD1 (6 bases). Germline assignment: CDR1 MNHEY and CDR2 SMNVEV (reference sequence). The length of the CDR3 is 14 residues. Trimming took off 8 bases at V and 3 bases at J, with 16 bases between the two ends. In DNA form, the CDR3 reads TGTGCCAGCGGAAGGGACATGAGCTACACTGAAGCTTTCTTT. Protein sequence: CASGRDMSYTEAFF.

This chain joins TRBV7-2 and TRBJ2-5; TRBD2 matches at 10 bases. The CDR3 runs to 14 residues. V dropped 2 bases and J dropped 4; count of bases not matched to a gene: 1. CDR1 is SGHTA, CDR2 FQGNSA, per germline. Written as DNA, the CDR3 is TGTGCCAGCAGCTTACCTAGCGGGGGAGAGACCCAGTACTTC. The encoded protein is CASSLPSGGETQYF. Filled out from reference TRBV7-2 and TRBJ2-5, the complete variable domain reads GAGVSQSPSNKVTEKGKDVELRCDPISGHTALYWYRQSLGQGLEFLIYFQGNSAPDKSGLPSDRFSAERTGGSVSTLTIQRTQQEDSAVYLCASSLPSGGETQYFGPGTRLLVL.

The chain is built from TRBV2 and TRBJ1-1; D is ambiguous. Germline V gene data show CDR1 as SNHLY and CDR2 as FYNNEI. The V end was cut by 2 bases, the J end by 3 bases, with 13 bases between. The CDR3 consists of 15 residues. CDR3 DNA: TGTGCCAGCAGTGAACAAGGGTCGAGGGACACTGAAGCTTTCTTT. Translation: CASSEQGSRDTEAFF.

The chain couples TRBV5-4 to TRBJ2-1; D might be TRBD2 (6 bases). Germline V CDR1 and CDR2: SGHNT, YYREEE (reference sequence). Trimming stripped 4 bases from V and 5 bases from J, with 25 bases between. The CDR3 sequence is 18 residues long. The DNA of the CDR3 is TGTGCCAGCAGCCGGGGTGGGGCCCAAGGGAGGACTCACAATGAGCAGTTCTTC. Residues: CASSRGGAQGRTHNEQFF.

V gene TRBV7-8 combines with J gene TRBJ1-1; 7 bases are a match to TRBD1. The CDR3 length is 15 residues. Germline CDR1 reads SGHVS; CDR2 reads FQNEAQ. J was trimmed by 3 bases and V by 2 bases; bases with no gene match: 6. CDR3 sequence (DNA): TGTGCCAGCAGCTTAAAAGACAGGGTGTACACTGAAGCTTTCTTT. It translates to CASSLKDRVYTEAFF.

This sequence joins TRBV5-1 and TRBJ1-1; D possibly corresponds to TRBD1 (5 bases). V was trimmed by 1 base and J by 7 bases, leaving 11 bases between them. Germline V gene sequence: CDR1 SGHRS, CDR2 YFSETQ. The CDR3 consists of 13 residues. CDR3 in DNA: TGCGCCAGCAGCTTGTTGGGGGGTAATGAAGCTTTCTTT. Amino acids: CASSLLGGNEAFF.

V is TRBV27 and J is TRBJ1-2; possible D gene TRBD1, 5 bases. The V and J ends lost 2 bases and 7 bases respectively, with 8 bases between them. The length of the CDR3 is 12 residues. Germline CDR1 is MNHEY and CDR2 is SMNVEV (reference sequence). The CDR3 protein is CASSLAGSGYTF. In DNA form, the CDR3 reads TGTGCCAGCAGTTTAGCAGGGTCTGGCTACACCTTC.

Of note for this clone: The same CDR3 can be traced to other DNA sequences in this sample. This sequence joins TRBV7-9 and TRBJ2-1; 9 bases are a match to TRBD2. The CDR3 runs 15 residues. V was clipped by 5 bases and J by 1 base; unmatched bases: 3. Germline CDR1 reads SEHNR; CDR2 reads FQNEAQ (reference sequence). The CDR3 is CASSRLAGSYNEQFF. The CDR3 DNA follows: TGTGCCAGCAGCCGTCTAGCGGGGTCCTACAATGAGCAGTTCTTC.

This chain joins TRBV7-6 and TRBJ2-1; possibly TRBD2 for D (7 bases). Trimming stripped 1 base from V and 0 bases from J, with 13 bases between. The CDR3 is 17 amino acids. The germline CDR1 and CDR2 sequences are SGHVS and FNYEAQ. CDR3 coding DNA: TGTGCCAGCAGCTTAGGGCGGGGGCTAAGCTCCTACAATGAGCAGTTCTTC. Translated, it gives CASSLGRGLSSYNEQFF.

The DNA of the CDR3 is TGTGCCAGCTCACCAGGGAGCGGGGAAGGCGAGCAGTACTTC. Encoded protein: CASSPGSGEGEQYF. V is TRBV18 and J is TRBJ2-7; 7 bases map to TRBD2. CDR1 KGHSH and CDR2 LQKENI come from the germline V gene. The CDR3 consists of 14 residues. The J segment lost 6 bases and the V segment lost 2 bases, leaving 7 bases of the junction unmatched. Using reference TRBV18 and TRBJ2-7 for the parts outside the CDR3, the full variable domain is NAGVMQNPRHLVRRRGQEARLRCSPMKGHSHVYWYRQLPEEGLKFMVYLQKENIIDESGMPKERFSAEFPKEGPSILRIQQVVRGDSAAYFCASSPGSGEGEQYFGPGTRLTVT.

The genes are TRBV15 and TRBJ1-4; 10 bases align to TRBD1. V trimming: 0 bases; J trimming: 10 bases; junction bases outside the gene matches: 11. The CDR3 loop spans 17 amino acids. Germline values: CDR1 LNHNV, CDR2 YYDKDF (reference sequence). Here the CDR3 reads CATSRDPRDRGSGKLFF. CDR3 nucleotide sequence: TGTGCCACCAGCAGAGATCCCCGGGACAGGGGTTCCGGAAAACTGTTTTTT.

The chain couples TRBV28 to TRBJ2-3; D is possibly TRBD1 (5 bases). The CDR3 sequence is 16 residues long. V gave up 4 bases and J gave up 5 bases, with 19 bases separating them. The germline V gene has CDR1 MDHEN and CDR2 SYDVKM. The CDR3 nucleotides are TGTGCCAGCAGTTCCCAGGGCTCCCATTCTCTAGATACGCAGTATTTT. As protein: CASSSQGSHSLDTQYF.

In its sample, this clone was seen a few times. The V gene is TRBV6-6, the J gene TRBJ2-1, with 8 bases that match TRBD2. Germline CDR1 MNHNY, CDR2 SVGAGI (reference sequence). The CDR3 is 16 amino acids. The V segment lost 6 bases and the J segment 7 bases; nucleotides outside the gene matches: 14. CDR3 amino acids: CASSRTSGSFGNEQFF. The CDR3 region has the DNA TGTGCCAGCAGCCGTACTAGCGGTTCCTTTGGGAATGAGCAGTTCTTC.

The rearrangement uses TRBV28 and TRBJ1-1; TRBD1 matches at 10 bases. The germline CDR1 and CDR2 sequences are MDHEN and SYDVKM. Trimming removed 2 bases from V and 0 bases from J; junction bases left unmatched: 6. The CDR3 sequence is 17 residues long. The CDR3 sequence is CASSLKGTGDLNTEAFF. CDR3 coding DNA: TGTGCCAGCAGTTTAAAAGGGACAGGGGATCTGAACACTGAAGCTTTCTTT.

The J gene is TRBJ1-1, the V gene TRBV7-3; weak D call: TRBD1 (5 bases). V gave up 2 bases and J gave up 1 base, with 5 bases separating them. The germline V gene encodes CDR1 SGHTA and CDR2 FQGTGA. This CDR3 is 13 amino acids long. Here the CDR3 reads CASSLQGNTEAFF. The CDR3 DNA follows: TGTGCCAGCAGCTTACAGGGGAACACTGAAGCTTTCTTT.